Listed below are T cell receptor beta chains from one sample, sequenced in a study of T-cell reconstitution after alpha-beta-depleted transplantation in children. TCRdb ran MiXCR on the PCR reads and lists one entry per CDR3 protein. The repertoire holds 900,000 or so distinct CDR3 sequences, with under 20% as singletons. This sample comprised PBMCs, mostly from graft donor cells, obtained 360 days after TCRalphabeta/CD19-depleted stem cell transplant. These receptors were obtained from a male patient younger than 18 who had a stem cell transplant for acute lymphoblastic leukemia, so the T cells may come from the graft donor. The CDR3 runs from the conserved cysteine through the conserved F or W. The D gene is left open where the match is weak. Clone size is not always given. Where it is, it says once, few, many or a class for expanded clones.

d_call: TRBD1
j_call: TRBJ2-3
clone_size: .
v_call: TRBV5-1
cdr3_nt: TGCGCCAGCAGCTTAAAGGAGACAGGGATCAATACGCAGTATTTT
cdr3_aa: CASSLKETGINTQYF

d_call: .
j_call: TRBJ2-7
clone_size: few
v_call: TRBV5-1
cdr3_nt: TGCGCCAGCAGCCCCCGGACATTCTCCTACGAGCAGTACTTC
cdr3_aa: CASSPRTFSYEQYF

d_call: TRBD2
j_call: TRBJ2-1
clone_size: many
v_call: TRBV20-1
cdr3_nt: TGCAGTGCTCCAGGGGGAGTAGCGGGAGGAGCTTACAATGAGCAGTTCTTC
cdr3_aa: CSAPGGVAGGAYNEQFF

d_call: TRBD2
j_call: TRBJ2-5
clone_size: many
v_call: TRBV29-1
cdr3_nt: TGCAGCGGTGCGATTGTGCGGGAGGGAGAGACCCAGTACTTC
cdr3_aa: CSGAIVREGETQYF

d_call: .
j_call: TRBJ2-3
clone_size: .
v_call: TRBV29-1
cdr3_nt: TGCAGCGTTGGGGGAAGGGGAGATACGCAGTATTTT
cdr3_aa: CSVGGRGDTQYF

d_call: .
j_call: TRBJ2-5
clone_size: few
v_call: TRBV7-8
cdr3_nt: TGTGCCAGCAGCTTAGACCGGACAGCTCAAGAGACCCAGTACTTC
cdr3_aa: CASSLDRTAQETQYF

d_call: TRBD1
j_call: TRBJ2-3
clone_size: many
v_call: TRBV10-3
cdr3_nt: TGTGCCATCAGCGACAGGGGCGATACGCAGTATTTT
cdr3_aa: CAISDRGDTQYF

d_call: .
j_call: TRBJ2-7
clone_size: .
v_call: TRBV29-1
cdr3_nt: TGCAGCGTTGGTAGTCCGGCTAACGAGCAGTACTTC
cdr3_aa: CSVGSPANEQYF

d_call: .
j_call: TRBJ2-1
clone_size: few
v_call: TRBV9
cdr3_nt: TGTGCCAGCAGCGTAGCCCCGGCCGAGGAGCAGTTCTTC
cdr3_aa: CASSVAPAEEQFF

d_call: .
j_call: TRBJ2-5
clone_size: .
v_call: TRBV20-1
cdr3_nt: TGCAGTGCTAGAGTCCTAACCAAGACCCAGTACTTC
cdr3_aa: CSARVLTKTQYF

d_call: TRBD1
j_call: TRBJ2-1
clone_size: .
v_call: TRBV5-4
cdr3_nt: TGTGCCAGCAGCTACCGGGACAGTATCGATGAGCAGTTCTTC
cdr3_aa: CASSYRDSIDEQFF

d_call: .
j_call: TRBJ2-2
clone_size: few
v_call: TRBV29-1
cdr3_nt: TGCAGCGCGTTGCGACCGAACAGGGGACTTAACACCGGGGAGCTGTTTTTT
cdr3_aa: CSALRPNRGLNTGELFF

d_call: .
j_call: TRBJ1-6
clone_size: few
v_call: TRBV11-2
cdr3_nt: TGTGCCAGCAGCTTAGGACATTCACCCCTCCACTTT
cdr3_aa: CASSLGHSPLHF

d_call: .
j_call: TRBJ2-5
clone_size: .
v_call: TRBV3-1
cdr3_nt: TGTGCCAGCAGCCAAGACCCAGCGTACCAAGAGACCCAGTACTTC
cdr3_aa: CASSQDPAYQETQYF

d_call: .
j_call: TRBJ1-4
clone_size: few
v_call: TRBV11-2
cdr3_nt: TGTGCCAGCAGCCCCTTGGACAGACGTAAACTGTTTTTT
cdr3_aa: CASSPLDRRKLFF

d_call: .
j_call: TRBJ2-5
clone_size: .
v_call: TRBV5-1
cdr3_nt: TGCGCCAGCAGTTCACGTCTTCGGGGAGTCCGGGAGACCCAGTACTTC
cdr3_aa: CASSSRLRGVRETQYF

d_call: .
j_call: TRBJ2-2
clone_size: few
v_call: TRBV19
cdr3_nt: TGTGCCAGTAGTATTCAGCGGCGCACCGGGGAGCTGTTTTTT
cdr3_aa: CASSIQRRTGELFF

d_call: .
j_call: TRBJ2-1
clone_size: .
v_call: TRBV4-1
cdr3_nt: TGCGCCAGCAGCCAAAGCCTCAGGGTAACTTCCTACAATGAGCAGTTCTTC
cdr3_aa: CASSQSLRVTSYNEQFF

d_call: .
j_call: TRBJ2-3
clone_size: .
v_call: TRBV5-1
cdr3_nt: TGCGCCAGCAGCTTGTGGACGAGCACAGATACGCAGTATTTT
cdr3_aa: CASSLWTSTDTQYF

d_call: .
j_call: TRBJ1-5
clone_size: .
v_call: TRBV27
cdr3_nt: TGTGCCAGCAGTTCCCGGGACGTGGGTCAGCCCCAGCATTTT
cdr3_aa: CASSSRDVGQPQHF

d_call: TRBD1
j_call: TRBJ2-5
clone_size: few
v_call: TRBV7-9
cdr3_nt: TGTGCCAGCAGCTTATGGACAGGCGTGGGGGAGACCCAGTACTTC
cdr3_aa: CASSLWTGVGETQYF

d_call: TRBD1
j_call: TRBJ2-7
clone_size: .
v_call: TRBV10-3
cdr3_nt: TGTGCCATCAGCCCCCGGGACAGGGGCTACGAGCAGTACTTC
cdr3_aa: CAISPRDRGYEQYF

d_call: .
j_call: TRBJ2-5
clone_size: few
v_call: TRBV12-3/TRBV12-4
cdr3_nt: TGTGCCAGCAGCTTTAGCGGAGTAGGGGGGGGCACCCAAGAGACCCAGTACTTC
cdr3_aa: CASSFSGVGGGTQETQYF

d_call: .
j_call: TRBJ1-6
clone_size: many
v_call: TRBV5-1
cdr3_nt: TGCGCCAGCAGCTACCGTGGAGGGTATTCACCCCTCCACTTT
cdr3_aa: CASSYRGGYSPLHF

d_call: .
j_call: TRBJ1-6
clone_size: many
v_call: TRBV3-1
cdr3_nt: TGTGCCAGCAGCCCCGGCGGGCTGAATAATTCACCCCTCCACTTT
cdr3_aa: CASSPGGLNNSPLHF

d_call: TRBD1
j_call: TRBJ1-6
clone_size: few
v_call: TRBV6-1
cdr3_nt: TGTGCCAGTACAAAACCTTCAGGGGGTCGTTCACCCCTCCACTTT
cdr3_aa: CASTKPSGGRSPLHF

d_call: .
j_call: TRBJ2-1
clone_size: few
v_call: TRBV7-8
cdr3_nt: TGTGCCAGCAGCTCGGAGGACAGCTCCTACAATGAGCAGTTCTTC
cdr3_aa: CASSSEDSSYNEQFF

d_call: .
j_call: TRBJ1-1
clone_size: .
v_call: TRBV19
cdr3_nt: TGTGCCAGTAGTCCCCTCGGGGGAGGGGGGAACACTGAAGCTTTCTTT
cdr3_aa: CASSPLGGGGNTEAFF